This T cell receptor beta chain was sequenced during a study of cytomegalovirus exposure and HLA in healthy donors. Overall study: The same platform was used for the 90 to 150 validation repertoires as for the approximately 630 first-cohort repertoires, as reported in a later analysis.

From germline, CDR1 is LNHDA and CDR2 SQIVND (reference sequence). This CDR3 spans 14 amino acids. Concerning this clone: Its antigen is undetermined. Mismatch with germline at one junction end may stem from a read error.

Study outcomes and limitations: The study put 160 or so TCR beta chains on its list as cytomegalovirus-associated. Both high specificity and high sensitivity reportedly marked the classifier's diagnosis of cytomegalovirus status.

The data were produced by immunoSEQ multiplex PCR, yet TCRdb's version contains in-frame clones alone and is incomplete. The data show under 200,000 clones, with around 84% seen just once and roughly 7% held by the top ten. The V and J genes are TRBV19 and TRBJ2-7; no clear D. The material sequenced was PBMCs. The receptor's source is a young man in good health and CMV-seropositive. CDR3: CASGMAQDSYEQYF. The CDR3 DNA is TGTGCCAGTGGTATGGCGCAGGACTCCTACGAGCAGTACTTC.